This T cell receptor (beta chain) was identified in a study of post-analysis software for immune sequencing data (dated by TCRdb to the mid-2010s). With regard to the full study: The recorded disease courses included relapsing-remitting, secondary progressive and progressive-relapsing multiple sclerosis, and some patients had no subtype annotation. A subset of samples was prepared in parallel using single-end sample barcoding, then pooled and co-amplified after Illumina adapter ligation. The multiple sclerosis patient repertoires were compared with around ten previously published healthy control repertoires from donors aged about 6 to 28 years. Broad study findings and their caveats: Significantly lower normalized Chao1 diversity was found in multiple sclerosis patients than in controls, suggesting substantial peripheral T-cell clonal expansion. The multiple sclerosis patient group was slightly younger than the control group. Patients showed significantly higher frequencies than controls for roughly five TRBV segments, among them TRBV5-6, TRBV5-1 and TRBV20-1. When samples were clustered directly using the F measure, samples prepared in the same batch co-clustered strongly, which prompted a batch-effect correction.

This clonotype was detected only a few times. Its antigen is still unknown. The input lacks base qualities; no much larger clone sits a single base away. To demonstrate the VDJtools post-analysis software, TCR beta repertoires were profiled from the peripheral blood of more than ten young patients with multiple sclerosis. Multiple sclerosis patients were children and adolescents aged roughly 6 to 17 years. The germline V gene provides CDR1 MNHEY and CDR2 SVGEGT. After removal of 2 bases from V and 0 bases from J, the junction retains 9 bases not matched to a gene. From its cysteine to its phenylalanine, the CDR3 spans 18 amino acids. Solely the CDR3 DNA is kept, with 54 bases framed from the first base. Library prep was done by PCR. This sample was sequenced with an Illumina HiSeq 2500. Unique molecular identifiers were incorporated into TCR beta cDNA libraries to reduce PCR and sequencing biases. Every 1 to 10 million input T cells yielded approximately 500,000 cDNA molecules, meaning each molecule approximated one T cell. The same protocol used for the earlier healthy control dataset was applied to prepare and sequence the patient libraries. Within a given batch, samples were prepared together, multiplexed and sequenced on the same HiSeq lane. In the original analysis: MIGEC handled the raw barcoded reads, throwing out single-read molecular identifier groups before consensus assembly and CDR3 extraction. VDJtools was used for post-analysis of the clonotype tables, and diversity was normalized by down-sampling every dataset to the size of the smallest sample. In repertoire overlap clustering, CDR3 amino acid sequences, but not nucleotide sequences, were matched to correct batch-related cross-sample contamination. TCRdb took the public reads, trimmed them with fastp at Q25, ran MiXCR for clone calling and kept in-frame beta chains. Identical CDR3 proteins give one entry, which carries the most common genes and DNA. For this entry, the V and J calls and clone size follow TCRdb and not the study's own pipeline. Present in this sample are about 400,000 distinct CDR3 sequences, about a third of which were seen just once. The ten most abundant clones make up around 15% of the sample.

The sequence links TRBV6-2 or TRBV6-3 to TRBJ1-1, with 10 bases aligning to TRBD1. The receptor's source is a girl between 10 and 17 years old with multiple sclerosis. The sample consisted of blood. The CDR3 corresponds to CASSYEIGQGVMNTEAFF. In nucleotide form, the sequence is TGTGCCAGCAGTTACGAAATAGGACAGGGGGTAATGAACACTGAAGCTTTCTTT.